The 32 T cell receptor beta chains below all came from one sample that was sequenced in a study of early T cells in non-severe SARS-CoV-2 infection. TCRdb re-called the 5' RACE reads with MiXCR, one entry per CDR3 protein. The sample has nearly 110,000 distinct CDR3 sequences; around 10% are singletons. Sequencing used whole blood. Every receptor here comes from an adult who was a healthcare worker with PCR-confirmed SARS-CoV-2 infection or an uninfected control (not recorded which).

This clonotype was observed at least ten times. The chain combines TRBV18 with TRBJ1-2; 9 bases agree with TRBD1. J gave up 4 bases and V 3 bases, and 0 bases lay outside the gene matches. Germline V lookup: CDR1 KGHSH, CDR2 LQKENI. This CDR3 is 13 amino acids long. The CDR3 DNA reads TGTGCCAGCTCACCGGACAGGGGCTATGGCTACACCTTC. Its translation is CASSPDRGYGYTF. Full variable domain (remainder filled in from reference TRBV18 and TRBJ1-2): NAGVMQNPRHLVRRRGQEARLRCSPMKGHSHVYWYRQLPEEGLKFMVYLQKENIIDESGMPKERFSAEFPKEGPSILRIQQVVRGDSAAYFCASSPDRGYGYTFGSGTRLTVV.

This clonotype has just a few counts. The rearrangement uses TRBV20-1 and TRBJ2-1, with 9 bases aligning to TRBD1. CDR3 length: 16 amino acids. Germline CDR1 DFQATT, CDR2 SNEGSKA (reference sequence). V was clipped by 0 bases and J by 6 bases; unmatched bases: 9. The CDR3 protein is CSARDVRTGVANEQFF. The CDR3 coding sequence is TGCAGTGCTAGAGATGTCAGGACAGGGGTGGCCAATGAGCAGTTCTTC.

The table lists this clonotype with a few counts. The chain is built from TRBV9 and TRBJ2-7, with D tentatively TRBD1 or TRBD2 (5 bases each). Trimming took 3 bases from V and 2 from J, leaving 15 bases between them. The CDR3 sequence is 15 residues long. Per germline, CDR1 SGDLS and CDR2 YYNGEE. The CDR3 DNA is TGTGCCAGCAGCGCGGACTCCGGGGCCACCTACGAGCAGTACTTC. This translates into CASSADSGATYEQYF.

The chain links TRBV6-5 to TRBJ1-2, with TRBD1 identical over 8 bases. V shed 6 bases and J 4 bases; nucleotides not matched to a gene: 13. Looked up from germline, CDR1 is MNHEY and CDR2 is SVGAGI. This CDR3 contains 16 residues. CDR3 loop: CASSYRPGQGGYGYTF. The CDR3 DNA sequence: TGTGCCAGCAGCTACCGACCCGGACAGGGAGGCTATGGCTACACCTTC.

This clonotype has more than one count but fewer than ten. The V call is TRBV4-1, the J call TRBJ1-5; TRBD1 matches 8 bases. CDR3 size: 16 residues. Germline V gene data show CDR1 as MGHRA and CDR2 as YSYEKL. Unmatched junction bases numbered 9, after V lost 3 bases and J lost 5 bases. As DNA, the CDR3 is TGCGCCAGCAGCCACATCGGACAGGGAAAAGATCAGCCCCAGCATTTT. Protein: CASSHIGQGKDQPQHF.

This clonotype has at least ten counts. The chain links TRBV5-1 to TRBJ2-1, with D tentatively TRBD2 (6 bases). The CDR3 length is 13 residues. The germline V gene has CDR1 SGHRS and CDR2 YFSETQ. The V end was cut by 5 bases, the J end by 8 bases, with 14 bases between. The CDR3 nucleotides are TGCGCCAGCAGACTCGAGGAGGGCTATGAGCAGTTCTTC. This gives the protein CASRLEEGYEQFF.

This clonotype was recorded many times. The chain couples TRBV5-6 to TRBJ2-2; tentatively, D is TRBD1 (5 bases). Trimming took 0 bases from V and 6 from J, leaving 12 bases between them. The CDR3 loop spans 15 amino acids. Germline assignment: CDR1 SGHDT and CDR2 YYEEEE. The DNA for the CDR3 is TGTGCCAGCAGCTTGGTAGGGGTCGGCCCCGGGGAGCTGTTTTTT. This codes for CASSLVGVGPGELFF.

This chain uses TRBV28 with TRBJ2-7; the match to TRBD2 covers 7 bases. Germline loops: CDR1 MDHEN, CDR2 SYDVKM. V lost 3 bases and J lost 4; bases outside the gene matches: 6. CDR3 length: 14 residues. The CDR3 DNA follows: TGTGCCAGCAGTTTGGGGGGGGTTGGTTACGAGCAGTACTTC. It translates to CASSLGGVGYEQYF.

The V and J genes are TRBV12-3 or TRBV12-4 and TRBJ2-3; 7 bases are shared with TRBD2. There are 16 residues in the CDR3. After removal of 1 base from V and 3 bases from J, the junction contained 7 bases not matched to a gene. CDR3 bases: TGTGCCAGCAGTTTAGGTGCGGGAGAGGGTACAGATACGCAGTATTTT. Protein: CASSLGAGEGTDTQYF.

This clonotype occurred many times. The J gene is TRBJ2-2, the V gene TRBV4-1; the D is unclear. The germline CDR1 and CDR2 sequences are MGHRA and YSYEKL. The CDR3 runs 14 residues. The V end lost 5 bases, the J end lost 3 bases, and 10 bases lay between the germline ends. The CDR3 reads CASSLLPHTGELFF. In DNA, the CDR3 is TGCGCCAGCAGCTTATTACCTCACACCGGGGAGCTGTTTTTT.

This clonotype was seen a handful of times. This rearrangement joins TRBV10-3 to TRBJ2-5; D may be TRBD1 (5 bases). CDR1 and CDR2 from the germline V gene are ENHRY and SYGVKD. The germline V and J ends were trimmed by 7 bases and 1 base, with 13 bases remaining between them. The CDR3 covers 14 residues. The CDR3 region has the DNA TGTGCCATCATGCCCGACAGATTCCAAGAGACCCAGTACTTC. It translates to CAIMPDRFQETQYF.

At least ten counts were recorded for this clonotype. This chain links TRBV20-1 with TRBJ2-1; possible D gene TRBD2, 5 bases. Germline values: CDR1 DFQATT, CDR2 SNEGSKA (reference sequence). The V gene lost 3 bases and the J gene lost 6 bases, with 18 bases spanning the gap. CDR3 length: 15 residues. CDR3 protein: CSARLASKTLNEQFF. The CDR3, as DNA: TGCAGTGCTAGGTTAGCGTCTAAGACCCTCAATGAGCAGTTCTTC.

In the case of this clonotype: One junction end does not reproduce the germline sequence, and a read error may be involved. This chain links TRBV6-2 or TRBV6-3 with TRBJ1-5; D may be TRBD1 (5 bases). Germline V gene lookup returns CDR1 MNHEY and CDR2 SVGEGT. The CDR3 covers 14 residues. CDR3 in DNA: TGTGCCAACAGTTACGGGACGGCAATTTACCCCCAGCATTTT. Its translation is CANSYGTAIYPQHF.

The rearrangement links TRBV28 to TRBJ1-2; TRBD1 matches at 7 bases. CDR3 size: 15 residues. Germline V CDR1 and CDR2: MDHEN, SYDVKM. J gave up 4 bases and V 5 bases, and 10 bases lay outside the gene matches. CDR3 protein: CASSPTDRPFYGYTF. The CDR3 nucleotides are TGTGCCAGCAGTCCGACGGACAGGCCTTTCTATGGCTACACCTTC.

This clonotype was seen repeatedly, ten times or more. The chain's CDR3 is CASSLNPPNEQFF. The CDR3 region has the DNA TGCGCCAGCAGCCTTAATCCCCCCAATGAGCAGTTCTTC. The chain recombines TRBV23-1 with TRBJ2-1; D remains ambiguous. TRBV23-1 is designated an ORF whose function remains uncertain. The CDR3 totals 13 residues. With 6 bases removed from V and 6 bases from J, the gap between germline ends came to 12 bases.

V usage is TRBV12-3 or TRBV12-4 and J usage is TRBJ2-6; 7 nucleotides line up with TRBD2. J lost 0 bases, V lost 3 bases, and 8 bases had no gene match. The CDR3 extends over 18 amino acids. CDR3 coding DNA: TGTGCCAGCAGTTTCAGTACTAGCGTCTTCTCTGGGGCCAACGTCCTGACTTTC. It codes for CASSFSTSVFSGANVLTF.

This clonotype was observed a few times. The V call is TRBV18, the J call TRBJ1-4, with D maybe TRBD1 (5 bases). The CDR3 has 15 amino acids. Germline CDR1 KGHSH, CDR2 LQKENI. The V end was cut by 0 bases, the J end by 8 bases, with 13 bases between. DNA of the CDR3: TGTGCCAGCTCACCACCGAACGGGGCCGGGGAAAAACTGTTTTTT. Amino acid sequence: CASSPPNGAGEKLFF.

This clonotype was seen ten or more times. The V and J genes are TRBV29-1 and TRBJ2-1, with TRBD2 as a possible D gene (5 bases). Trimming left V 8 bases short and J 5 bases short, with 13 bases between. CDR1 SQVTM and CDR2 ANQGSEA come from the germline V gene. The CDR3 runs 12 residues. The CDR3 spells CSSLPEDNEQFF. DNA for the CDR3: TGCAGCAGTCTGCCGGAGGACAATGAGCAGTTCTTC.

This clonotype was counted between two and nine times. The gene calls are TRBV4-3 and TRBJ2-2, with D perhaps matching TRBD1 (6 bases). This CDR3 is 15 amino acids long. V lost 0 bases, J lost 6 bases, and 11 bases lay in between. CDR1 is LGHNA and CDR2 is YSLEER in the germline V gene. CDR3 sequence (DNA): TGCGCCAGCAGCCAAGATCCGCCAGGGGCCGGGGAGCTGTTTTTT. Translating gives CASSQDPPGAGELFF.

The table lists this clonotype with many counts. CDR3 sequence (DNA): TGTGCCAGCAAGGGGTCAGGAAACGAGCAGTACTTC. Amino acids: CASKGSGNEQYF. The chain carries TRBV12-3 or TRBV12-4 and TRBJ2-7; perhaps TRBD1 as D (5 bases). V gave up 7 bases and J gave up 5 bases, with 12 bases separating them. CDR3 length: 12 amino acids.

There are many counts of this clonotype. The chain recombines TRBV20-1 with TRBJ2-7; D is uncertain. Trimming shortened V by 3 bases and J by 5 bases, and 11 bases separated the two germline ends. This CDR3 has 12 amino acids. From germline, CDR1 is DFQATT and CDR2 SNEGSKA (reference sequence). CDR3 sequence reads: CSARVRGHEQYF. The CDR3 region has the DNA TGCAGTGCTAGGGTCCGAGGTCACGAGCAGTACTTC.

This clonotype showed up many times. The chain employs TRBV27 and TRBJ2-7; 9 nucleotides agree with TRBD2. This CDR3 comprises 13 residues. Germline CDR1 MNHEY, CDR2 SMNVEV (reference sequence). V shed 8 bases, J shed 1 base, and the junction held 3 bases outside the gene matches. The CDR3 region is CASRLAGSYEQYF. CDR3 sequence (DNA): TGTGCCAGCCGGCTAGCGGGGTCCTACGAGCAGTACTTC.

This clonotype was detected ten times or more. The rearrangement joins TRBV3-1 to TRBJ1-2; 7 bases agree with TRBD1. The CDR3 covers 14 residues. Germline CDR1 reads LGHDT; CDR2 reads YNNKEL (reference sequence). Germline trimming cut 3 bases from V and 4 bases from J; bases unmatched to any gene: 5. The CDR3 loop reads CASSQIQGTYGYTF. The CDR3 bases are TGTGCCAGCAGCCAGATACAGGGGACCTATGGCTACACCTTC.

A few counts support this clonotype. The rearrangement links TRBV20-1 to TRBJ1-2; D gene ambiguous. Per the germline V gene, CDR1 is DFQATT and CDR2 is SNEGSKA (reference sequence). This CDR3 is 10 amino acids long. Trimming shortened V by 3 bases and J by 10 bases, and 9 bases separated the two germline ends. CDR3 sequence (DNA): TGCAGTGCTAGTACGCCGGCCTACACCTTC. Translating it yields CSASTPAYTF.

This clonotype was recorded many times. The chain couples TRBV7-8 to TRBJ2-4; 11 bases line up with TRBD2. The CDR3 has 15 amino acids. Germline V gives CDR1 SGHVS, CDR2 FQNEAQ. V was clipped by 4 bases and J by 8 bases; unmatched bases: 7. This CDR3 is CASSYSLAGAHIQYF. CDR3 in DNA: TGTGCCAGCAGCTACTCACTAGCGGGAGCACACATTCAGTACTTC.

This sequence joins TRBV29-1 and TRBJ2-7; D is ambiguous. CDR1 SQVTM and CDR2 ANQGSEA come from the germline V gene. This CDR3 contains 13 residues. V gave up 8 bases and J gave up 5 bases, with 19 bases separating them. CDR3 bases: TGCAGCTCTCACCAGGCGTTTTCTCACGAGCAGTACTTC. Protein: CSSHQAFSHEQYF.

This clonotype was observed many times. This CDR3 is CASSGGTDTQYF. DNA of the CDR3: TGTGCCAGCAGCGGGGGCACAGATACGCAGTATTTT. V is TRBV13 and J is TRBJ2-3; D ambiguous. The CDR3 consists of 12 residues. Trimming cost V 5 bases and J 1 base, with 4 bases left between them. CDR1 and CDR2 (germline): PRHDT, FYEKMQ (reference sequence).

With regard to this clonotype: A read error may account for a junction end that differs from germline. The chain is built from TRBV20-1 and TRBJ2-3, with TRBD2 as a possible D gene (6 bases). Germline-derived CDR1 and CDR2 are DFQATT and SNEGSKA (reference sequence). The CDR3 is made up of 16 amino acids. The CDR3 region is CSARGLASDPTDTQYF. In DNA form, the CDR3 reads TGCAGTGCCAGAGGGCTAGCGTCTGATCCCACAGATACGCAGTATTTT.

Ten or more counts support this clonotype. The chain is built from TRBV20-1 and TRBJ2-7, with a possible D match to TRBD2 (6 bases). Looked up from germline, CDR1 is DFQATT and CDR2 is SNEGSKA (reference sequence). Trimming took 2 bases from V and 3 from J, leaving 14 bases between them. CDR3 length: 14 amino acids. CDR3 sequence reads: CSARSDRRVYEQYF. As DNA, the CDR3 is TGCAGTGCTAGATCGGACCGGAGGGTCTACGAGCAGTACTTC.

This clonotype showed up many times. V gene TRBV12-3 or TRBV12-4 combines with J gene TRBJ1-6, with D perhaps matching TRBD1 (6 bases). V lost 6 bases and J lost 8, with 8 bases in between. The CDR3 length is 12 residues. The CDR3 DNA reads TGTGCCAGCAGATCAGGGGATTCACCCCTCCACTTT. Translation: CASRSGDSPLHF.

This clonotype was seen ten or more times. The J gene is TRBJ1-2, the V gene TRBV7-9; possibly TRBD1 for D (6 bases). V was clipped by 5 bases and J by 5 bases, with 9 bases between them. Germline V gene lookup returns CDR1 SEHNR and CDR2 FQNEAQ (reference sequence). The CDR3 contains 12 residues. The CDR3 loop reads CASSPQGYGYTF. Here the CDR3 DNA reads TGTGCCAGCAGCCCACAGGGATATGGCTACACCTTC.

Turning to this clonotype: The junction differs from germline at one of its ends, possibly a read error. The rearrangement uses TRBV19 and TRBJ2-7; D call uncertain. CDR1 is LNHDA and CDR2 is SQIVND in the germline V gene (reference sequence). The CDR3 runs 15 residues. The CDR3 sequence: CASRIGPTTEAEQYF. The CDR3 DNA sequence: TGTGCCAGTAGGATAGGCCCTACGACGGAAGCCGAGCAGTACTTC.